Listed here are 10 T cell receptor beta chains from one sample, sequenced in a study of cytomegalovirus exposure and HLA in healthy donors. Amplification used 60 Vbeta primers and 13 Jbeta primers. Some clones are missing from TCRdb's copy, which holds only in-frame ones; the method was immunoSEQ multiplex PCR. The repertoire table contains around 150,000 clones. The source material was PBMCs. Receptors were obtained from an older woman in good health and CMV-seronegative.

The rearrangement uses TRBV4-3 and TRBJ2-5; 7 bases map to TRBD2. V lost 0 bases, J lost 5 bases, and 6 bases stayed unmatched. The CDR3 contains 15 residues. Germline assignment: CDR1 LGHNA and CDR2 YSLEER. The DNA of the CDR3 is TGCGCCAGCAGCCAAGAATGGTCAGCGGGGGAGACCCAGTACTTC. It encodes CASSQEWSAGETQYF.

This chain uses TRBV27 with TRBJ2-1; D unresolved. Trimming removed 8 bases at V and 7 bases at J, with 21 bases between. This CDR3 has 15 residues. Germline loops: CDR1 MNHEY, CDR2 SMNVEV (reference sequence). The CDR3 nucleotides read TGTGCCAGCGGCTGGGTCCTCCTATCTAGGAATGAGCAGTTCTTC. Its protein is CASGWVLLSRNEQFF.

V usage is TRBV6-6 and J usage is TRBJ1-6; D gene uncertain. CDR1 is MNHNY and CDR2 is SVGAGI in the germline V gene (reference sequence). The V end lost 2 bases, the J end lost 7 bases, and 15 bases lay between the germline ends. The CDR3 contains 16 residues. In DNA form, the CDR3 reads TGTGCCAGCAGTTACCGAGTGAGTGGAGTAAATTCACCCCTCCACTTT. This gives the protein CASSYRVSGVNSPLHF.

The CDR3 loop is CASTGAGANYGYTF. CDR3 DNA: TGTGCCAGTACCGGCGCGGGAGCTAACTATGGCTACACCTTC. The chain carries TRBV19 and TRBJ1-2; D is unresolved. The ends were cut back, 7 bases at V and 0 bases at J, with 12 bases in the middle. The CDR3 spans 14 residues. Germline V gene sequence: CDR1 LNHDA, CDR2 SQIVND (reference sequence).

CDR3 in amino acids: CASSLKGQGSEAFF. CDR3 nucleotide sequence: TGTGCCAGCAGCTTAAAAGGACAGGGATCTGAAGCTTTCTTT. The V gene is TRBV7-2, the J gene TRBJ1-1; 8 nucleotides match TRBD1. This CDR3 region has 14 residues. V shed 2 bases, J shed 6 bases, and the junction held 5 bases outside the gene matches. Germline loops: CDR1 SGHTA, CDR2 FQGNSA.

The CDR3: CASRKGQVERGYTF. In nucleotides, the CDR3 is TGTGCCAGCAGAAAAGGCCAGGTCGAGAGAGGCTACACCTTC. The J gene is TRBJ1-2, the V gene TRBV6-5; D uncertain. The CDR3 runs to 14 residues. V was shortened by 6 bases and J by 8 bases, with 19 bases between the two germline ends. In germline, CDR1 is MNHEY, CDR2 SVGAGI.

The chain links TRBV7-2 to TRBJ1-5, with a tentative D call TRBD1 (6 bases). This CDR3 is 14 amino acids long. The V gene lost 5 bases and the J gene lost 3 bases, with 11 bases spanning the gap. Germline V CDR1 and CDR2: SGHTA, FQGNSA. CDR3 protein: CASSPDRNNQPQHF. The CDR3, as DNA: TGTGCCAGCAGCCCGGACAGAAACAATCAGCCCCAGCATTTT.

The V and J genes are TRBV27 and TRBJ2-4; no clear D gene. CDR1 and CDR2 (germline): MNHEY, SMNVEV (reference sequence). The CDR3 has 13 residues. V was clipped by 3 bases and J by 7 bases, with 10 bases between them. The CDR3 region has the DNA TGTGCCAGCAGTTTTGGGCAAGGTAACATTCAGTACTTC. Its protein product is CASSFGQGNIQYF.

The V call is TRBV11-3, the J call TRBJ2-2, with 8 bases that match TRBD2. The germline V gene encodes CDR1 SGHNT and CDR2 YENEEA. The CDR3 extends over 13 amino acids. Losses at the gene ends were 5 bases for V and 5 bases for J; bases not matched to a gene: 1. Here the CDR3 DNA reads TGTGCCAGCAGCCGACTAGCGACCGGGGAGCTGTTTTTT. Translated: CASSRLATGELFF.

In DNA, the CDR3 is TGCGCCAGCAGCTTGGTTCCCACGGGCAAAAACATTCAGTACTTC. Encoded protein: CASSLVPTGKNIQYF. V and J are TRBV5-1 and TRBJ2-4, with D hard to call. V lost 0 bases and J lost 3, with 10 bases in between. This CDR3 comprises 15 residues. Germline CDR1 reads SGHRS; CDR2 reads YFSETQ. Full variable domain (rest looked up from reference TRBV5-1 and TRBJ2-4): KAGVTQTPRYLIKTRGQQVTLSCSPISGHRSVSWYQQTPGQGLQFLFEYFSETQRNKGNFPGRFSGRQFSNSRSEMNVSTLELGDSALYLCASSLVPTGKNIQYFGAGTRLSVL.